Listed here is a single T cell receptor beta chain. Its specificity is not known. The sample comes from a study of siplizumab effects on memory and regulatory T cells. Notes on the study in general: Versus under 35% in controls, the mappable alloreactive CD4+ clones averaged about 70% Treg-derived with siplizumab. Alloreactive sequences tracing back to unstimulated CD4+ memory cells were significantly reduced by siplizumab.

Profiling relied on immunoSEQ multiplex PCR, and the TCRdb table lists in-frame clones only, not all of them. The sample carries just under 85,000 clones, roughly 89% recorded once. Germline V gives CDR1 MRHNA, CDR2 SNTAGT. V was pared by 0 bases and J by 5 bases, with 4 bases of the junction left unmatched. The CDR3 has 16 residues. The sample was Tregs sorted from blood. The source is a human donor in good health. This chain joins TRBV6-4 and TRBJ2-3; 11 nucleotides match TRBD2. In DNA, the CDR3 is TGTGCCAGCAGTGACTCTAGCGGGGGGGCCCAAGATACGCAGTATTTT. Translating it yields CASSDSSGGAQDTQYF.